Presented here are 23 T cell receptor beta chains from one specimen sequenced in a study of T cells in Graves' hyperthyroidism and ophthalmopathy. Amplified regions were TCR beta CDR3 sequences from RNA transcripts. The HTBI primer set served for first-round RT-PCR of the TCR CDR3. Each CDR3 protein gets one entry after TCRdb re-called the multiplex PCR reads with MiXCR. The table has around 240,000 distinct CDR3 sequences, 16% seen once. The sequenced material came from blood. The receptors originated from a woman in her late teens or twenties with Graves' ophthalmopathy.

In regard to this clonotype: A much larger clone differs by one base, so this may be a read error. The chain uses TRBV19 and TRBJ1-5, with a weak D call TRBD1 (5 bases). Trimming pared 11 bases from V and 0 bases from J, leaving 14 bases between. This CDR3 spans 14 amino acids. Germline V gene sequence: CDR1 LNHDA, CDR2 SQIVND (reference sequence). The CDR3 protein is CAPARVDSNQPQHF. CDR3 DNA sequence: TGTGCCCCGGCCAGGGTTGATAGCAATCAGCCCCAGCATTTT.

This clonotype has a count of ten or more. The chain couples TRBV29-1 to TRBJ2-7, with 8 bases fitting TRBD1. Per germline, CDR1 SQVTM and CDR2 ANQGSEA. This CDR3 contains 14 residues. Trimming removed 3 bases from V and 2 bases from J; junction bases left unmatched: 6. CDR3 residues: CSVDWTGTAYEQYF. As DNA, the CDR3 is TGCAGCGTTGACTGGACAGGGACAGCCTACGAGCAGTACTTC.

This clonotype was observed a few times. J is TRBJ2-7 and V is TRBV15, with D possibly TRBD2 on 5 matching bases. The V gene's germline CDR1 is LNHNV and CDR2 YYDKDF (reference sequence). This CDR3 spans 14 amino acids. The germline V and J ends were trimmed by 0 bases and 1 base, with 7 bases remaining between them. The chain's CDR3 is CATSRDGGSYEQYF. CDR3 coding DNA: TGTGCCACCAGCAGAGATGGCGGGTCCTACGAGCAGTACTTC. The entire variable domain, with the rest obtained from reference TRBV15 and TRBJ2-7, is as follows: DAMVIQNPRYQVTQFGKPVTLSCSQTLNHNVMYWYQQKSSQAPKLLFHYYDKDFNNEADTPDNFQSRRPNTSFCFLDIRSPGLGDTAMYLCATSRDGGSYEQYFGPGTRLTVT.

In this sample, this clonotype turned up a few times. This rearrangement joins TRBV19 to TRBJ2-7; 10 bases map to TRBD1. The trim removed 4 bases at V and 0 bases at J, leaving 6 bases unmatched. CDR3 length: 16 residues. The germline V gene has CDR1 LNHDA and CDR2 SQIVND (reference sequence). CDR3 region: CASSTLGQGNSYEQYF. DNA of the CDR3: TGTGCCAGTAGTACATTGGGACAGGGGAACTCCTACGAGCAGTACTTC.

Many counts were recorded for this clonotype. V is TRBV7-2 and J is TRBJ2-3; D may be TRBD1 (7 bases). Per germline, CDR1 SGHTA and CDR2 FQGNSA. V was trimmed by 4 bases and J by 3 bases, leaving 17 bases between them. CDR3 size: 16 residues. The CDR3 reads CASSSQGGWRTDTQYF. CDR3 sequence (DNA): TGTGCCAGCAGCTCCCAGGGGGGCTGGAGGACAGATACGCAGTATTTT. Supplemented by reference TRBV7-2 and TRBJ2-3, the full variable domain reads GAGVSQSPSNKVTEKGKDVELRCDPISGHTALYWYRQSLGQGLEFLIYFQGNSAPDKSGLPSDRFSAERTGGSVSTLTIQRTQQEDSAVYLCASSSQGGWRTDTQYFGPGTRLTVL.

This clonotype was counted only a few times. Given a much more abundant clone one base away, this may be a read error. This chain connects TRBV28 to TRBJ2-3; maybe TRBD2 (7 bases). Germline V gene lookup returns CDR1 MDHEN and CDR2 SYDVKM. The V end was cut by 5 bases, the J end by 2 bases, with 29 bases between. This CDR3 has 20 residues. CDR3 sequence: CASSPQGLAEASSYTDTQYF. CDR3 in DNA: TGTGCCAGCAGTCCGCAGGGGCTAGCGGAAGCCTCCTCTTACACAGATACGCAGTATTTT.

This clonotype has ten or more counts. CDR3 sequence: CASSQVGAEETQYF. CDR3 in DNA: TGTGCCAGCAGCCAAGTGGGGGCGGAGGAGACCCAGTACTTC. This sequence joins TRBV3-1 and TRBJ2-5; D perhaps matches TRBD1 (6 bases). Looked up from germline, CDR1 is LGHDT and CDR2 is YNNKEL (reference sequence). V lost 1 base and J 5 bases, leaving 11 bases between the germline ends. This CDR3 comprises 14 residues.

This clonotype was seen many times. This chain links TRBV5-8 with TRBJ2-1; no clear D gene. The V and J ends lost 4 bases and 6 bases respectively, with 14 bases between them. The CDR3 contains 14 residues. The germline CDR1 and CDR2 sequences are SGHTS and YDEGEE. The CDR3 spells CASSRKGSSNEQFF. In DNA form, the CDR3 reads TGTGCCAGCAGCCGGAAGGGAAGCTCCAATGAGCAGTTCTTC.

Ten or more counts support this clonotype. The rearrangement links TRBV30 to TRBJ2-4; no reliable D call. The CDR3 runs 14 residues. Germline CDR1 reads GTSNPN; CDR2 reads SVGIG (reference sequence). The CDR3 DNA is TGTGCAACCCGGGTAGGGCAGCTCAAAAACATTCAGTACTTC. Its translation: CATRVGQLKNIQYF.

Concerning this clonotype: This may be a read error, as it is one base from a much larger clone. The chain uses TRBV7-2 and TRBJ2-1; a possible D gene is TRBD2 (6 bases). CDR3 length: 13 amino acids. Germline V CDR1 and CDR2: SGHTA, FQGNSA. V shed 4 bases and J shed 8 bases, with 12 bases lying between them. Here the CDR3 DNA reads TGTGCCAGCAGCTCCCTTTGGAGGGATGAGCAGTTCTTC. Translated: CASSSLWRDEQFF.

Many counts were recorded for this clonotype. The chain is built from TRBV7-8 and TRBJ1-1; TRBD1 might be the D (6 bases). From germline, CDR1 is SGHVS and CDR2 FQNEAQ. Trimming stripped 1 base from V and 5 bases from J, with 14 bases between. CDR3 length: 15 amino acids. The CDR3 coding sequence is TGTGCCAGCAGCTTAGATAAGGGGAGGGGGACTGAAGCTTTCTTT. Its translation is CASSLDKGRGTEAFF.

This clonotype has a count of ten or more. This chain uses TRBV5-1 with TRBJ2-3; TRBD2 is a possible D gene (5 bases). The CDR3 totals 15 residues. V lost 4 bases to trimming and J lost 2 bases, with 14 bases between them. Germline CDR1 reads SGHRS; CDR2 reads YFSETQ. The CDR3 sequence is CASSPLAFATDTQYF. The CDR3 DNA reads TGCGCCAGCAGCCCGCTAGCATTCGCCACAGATACGCAGTATTTT. The full variable domain, in which reference TRBV5-1 and TRBJ2-3 provide the parts outside the CDR3, is KAGVTQTPRYLIKTRGQQVTLSCSPISGHRSVSWYQQTPGQGLQFLFEYFSETQRNKGNFPGRFSGRQFSNSRSEMNVSTLELGDSALYLCASSPLAFATDTQYFGPGTRLTVL.

This clonotype showed up many times. V and J are TRBV6-1 and TRBJ1-5, with D possibly TRBD1 on 5 matching bases. Germline CDR1 and CDR2: MNHNS and SASEGT. This CDR3 region has 14 residues. V was clipped by 6 bases and J by 7 bases, with 16 bases between them. The chain's CDR3 is CASSLHGAGQPQHF. CDR3 sequence (DNA): TGTGCCAGCAGCTTACACGGGGCGGGACAGCCCCAGCATTTT.

A remark on this clonotype: The junction and the germline gene differ at one end; a read error may be behind it. This chain uses TRBV20-1 with TRBJ2-2, with 8 bases aligning to TRBD1. CDR3 size: 15 residues. CDR1 is DFQATT and CDR2 is SNEGSKA in the germline V gene (reference sequence). The CDR3 loop reads CSALDRGKNSGELFF. CDR3 sequence (DNA): TGCAGTGCGCTTGACAGGGGAAAGAACTCCGGGGAGCTGTTTTTT.

Many counts were recorded for this clonotype. The V call is TRBV27, the J call TRBJ2-1, with 10 bases fitting TRBD1. Germline V gives CDR1 MNHEY, CDR2 SMNVEV (reference sequence). The J segment lost 5 bases and the V segment lost 4 bases, leaving 5 bases of the junction unmatched. This CDR3 is 15 amino acids long. CDR3 nucleotide sequence: TGTGCCAGCAGTTGGGGACAGGGGATGAACAATGAGCAGTTCTTC. Amino acid sequence: CASSWGQGMNNEQFF.

In its sample, this clonotype was seen many times. This chain uses TRBV5-1 with TRBJ2-7; 7 bases line up with TRBD1. Germline assignment: CDR1 SGHRS and CDR2 YFSETQ. V shed 3 bases, J shed 11 bases, and the junction held 5 bases outside the gene matches. This CDR3 comprises 11 residues. CDR3 bases: TGCGCCAGCAGCTCCCGGGACAGCAAGTACTTC. Its translation is CASSSRDSKYF. The full variable domain, its missing parts supplied by reference TRBV5-1 and TRBJ2-7, is KAGVTQTPRYLIKTRGQQVTLSCSPISGHRSVSWYQQTPGQGLQFLFEYFSETQRNKGNFPGRFSGRQFSNSRSEMNVSTLELGDSALYLCASSSRDSKYFGPGTRLTVT.

This clonotype was seen repeatedly, ten times or more. The chain couples TRBV29-1 to TRBJ2-7; perhaps TRBD1 as D (6 bases). The V gene lost 7 bases and the J gene lost 4 bases, with 17 bases spanning the gap. CDR1 and CDR2 (germline): SQVTM, ANQGSEA. This CDR3 spans 13 amino acids. Written as DNA, the CDR3 is TGCAGCGCATCACAGGGCGTAGGGTACGAGCAGTACTTC. Amino acids: CSASQGVGYEQYF.

This chain uses TRBV7-9 with TRBJ2-1; 12 bases agree with TRBD2. The length of the CDR3 is 22 residues. V trimming: 6 bases; J trimming: 6 bases; junction bases outside the gene matches: 27. Germline V gene sequence: CDR1 SEHNR, CDR2 FQNEAQ (reference sequence). In DNA, the CDR3 is TGTGCCAGCAGGAACAGCTTAGCGGCAGGGGGCCCGACTAGCGGGAGTTTCAATGAGCAGTTCTTC. Translation gives CASRNSLAAGGPTSGSFNEQFF.

There are many counts of this clonotype. V usage is TRBV27 and J usage is TRBJ1-1; D may be TRBD1 (5 bases). This CDR3 has 16 amino acids. Germline CDR1 reads MNHEY; CDR2 reads SMNVEV (reference sequence). Trimming stripped 2 bases from V and 6 bases from J, with 19 bases between. CDR3 amino acids: CASSLTGPRYSAEAFF. CDR3 DNA sequence: TGTGCCAGCAGTTTAACAGGACCTCGGTATAGTGCTGAAGCTTTCTTT.

This clonotype was recorded many times. V gene TRBV28 combines with J gene TRBJ1-1, with 8 bases identical to TRBD1. This CDR3 contains 15 residues. Germline CDR1 and CDR2: MDHEN and SYDVKM. The V gene end was trimmed by 7 bases and the J gene end by 5 bases; junction bases not matched to a gene: 12. CDR3 sequence: CASTAPRTGKTEAFF. For the CDR3, the DNA is TGTGCCAGCACCGCGCCCCGGACAGGGAAGACTGAAGCTTTCTTT.

The chain carries TRBV19 and TRBJ1-1; D is undetermined. The CDR3 extends over 14 amino acids. Germline CDR1 and CDR2: LNHDA and SQIVND (reference sequence). Trimming left V 0 bases short and J 10 bases short, with 15 bases between. The CDR3 DNA follows: TGTGCCAGTAGTATAGATATTGTGGCACACGGAGCTTTCTTT. Its translation: CASSIDIVAHGAFF.

This clonotype was detected many times. CDR3 sequence: CASSPERGASTDTQYF. CDR3 bases: TGCGCCAGCAGCCCGGAGCGGGGTGCTAGCACAGATACGCAGTATTTT. V gene TRBV5-1 combines with J gene TRBJ2-3; TRBD2 aligns across 7 bases. The germline V gene encodes CDR1 SGHRS and CDR2 YFSETQ. With 4 bases clipped from V and 0 bases from J, the junction kept 8 bases outside the gene matches. This CDR3 has 16 amino acids.

The chain has TRBV28 and TRBJ2-5, with TRBD2 matching over 11 bases. The CDR3 has 16 amino acids. V lost 5 bases to trimming and J lost 1 base; unmatched junction nucleotides: 6. The germline CDR1 and CDR2 sequences are MDHEN and SYDVKM. CDR3 sequence: CASSLSSGGIQETQYF. The DNA for the CDR3 is TGTGCCAGCAGTCTTTCTAGCGGGGGGATCCAAGAGACCCAGTACTTC.